This T cell receptor (beta chain) was retrieved from a study of response to subunit inactivated influenza vaccine. TCRdb ran MiXCR on the RT-PCR reads and lists one entry per CDR3 protein. This sample yields hundreds of thousands of distinct CDR3 sequences, of which 11% are seen a single time; approximately 10% belongs to the top ten. The V end was cut by 0 bases, the J end by 5 bases, with 11 bases between. The CDR3 runs 14 residues. Comments on this clonotype: Its specificity is not known.

Findings of the study overall: That few new T cells are recruited by each seasonal influenza vaccination was the authors' suggestion.

Separately, the same data were catalogued under a study of T cells expressing NK-cell markers. Per that paper: UMIs accompanied the 5'RACE template switching by which TCR beta cDNA was made. Beta-chain profiling covered CD3+CD56+NKG2C+, CD3+CD56+NKG2C- and CD3+CD56-NKG2C+ sorted subsets. Of CD8+ T cells, about 1.0-8% belonged to dominant NKG2C+ clonotypes in five or six donors. HCMV specificity of expanded NKG2C+ T cell clones remained unclear.

Source: PBMCs from blood, taken on the day of vaccination. The V gene is TRBV12-3 or TRBV12-4, the J gene TRBJ2-7; D is undetermined. This clonotype was sampled from a man aged 45 to 65 who received an inactivated influenza vaccine. The CDR3 DNA reads TGTGCCAGCAGTTTAGCCGGGCTCTCGAACGAGCAGTACTTC. Residues: CASSLAGLSNEQYF.